A selection of T cell receptor beta chains follows, all from one sample in a study of shared clonotypes between healthy human individuals. Here immunoSEQ multiplex PCR was the method, and the copy in TCRdb shows in-frame clones only, minus some. The sample includes just over 2,000,000 clones, 85% to 95% of them seen just once. Sequencing was carried out using naive CD8+ T cells sorted from blood. All receptors come from a young man in good health. CDR3s include the opening cysteine and the closing phenylalanine or tryptophan.

v_gene	CDR3aa
TRBV7-9	CALGGANTGELFF
TRBV27	CASSLLTGSYTEAFF
TRBV9	CASSGGADYEQYF
TRBV30	CAWSYRGWEKLFF
TRBV27	CASSWTATGEKLFF
TRBV7-9	CASSLSGTYYEQYF
TRBV29-1	CSVEGTSGGNEQFF
TRBV28	CASSYRISYEQYF
TRBV18	CASSQTSGGASDTQYF
TRBV19	CASSLWDRVDGYTF
TRBV27	CVTGVNNNQPQHF
TRBV9	CASSPPLAGVTDTQYF
TRBV7-9	CASSGQGVEYGYTF
TRBV28	CASSLRTEAFF
TRBV5-1	CASSLAGFLSSYNEQFF
TRBV2	CASRRAGGTDTQYF
TRBV7-9	CASTLEGENYEQYF
TRBV4-3	CASSQDHGGIQFF
TRBV11-2	CASSLATGGKNIQYF
TRBV19	CASSIGTPAYEQYF
TRBV28	CASSFLNSYEQYF
TRBV9	CASSEDRVSYNEQFF
TRBV4-1	CASSLVDEQFF
TRBV13	CASSPYRDSFNEQFF
TRBV29-1	CSVGTGAYEQYF
TRBV27	CASSPLGTVNYEQYF
TRBV7-8	CASSTIGNEQFF
TRBV9	CASSVQTGGTGANVLTF
TRBV7-9	CASVQPGLSTYEQYF
TRBV7-6	CASSLIASSTDTQYF
TRBV9	CASSVGAALETQYF
TRBV19	CASSLLTSPVVYGYTF
TRBV4-3	CASSQVWGGGTDTQYF
TRBV27	CASSSRGAPNYEQYF
TRBV28	CASSSQGQFYGYTF
TRBV11-2	CASSLTGGGTEAFF
TRBV6-1	CASSEHRDEKLFF
TRBV5-6	CASSSGIGAPYGYTF
TRBV10-2	CASSDPAEGARGETQYF
TRBV13	CASSLEGQGADTQYF
TRBV9	CASSSNPGQKEENTGELFF
TRBV9	CASSVDGIQETQYF
TRBV4-1	CASSQQGAGNEQFF
TRBV6-5	CASSHQGPEKLFF
TRBV5-6	CASSLGGGGSQPQHF
TRBV5-1	CASSLAGTWGNQPQHF
TRBV4-1	CASSPGDRGIDEQYF
TRBV30	CAWSAVGLADSMNTEAFF
TRBV15	CATSRNIDGYEQYF
TRBV4-3	CASSQAGLAGAYNEQFF
TRBV27	CASSLGTVYNEQFF
TRBV27	CASSPLDADADEAFF
TRBV5-1	CASSFKGLWGNEQFF
TRBV5-8	CASGAWQGDEQYF
TRBV7-2	CASSLGGSRTDTQYF
TRBV14	CASSQGGFGPQHF
TRBV9	CASSVGQEQFF
TRBV10-2	CASSESTSPYNEQFF
TRBV11-2	CASSLGGGTYEQYF